This TCR beta chain was retrieved from a study of CDR3 diversity in severe acne. Each CDR3 protein gets one entry after TCRdb re-called the PCR reads with MiXCR. In the table there are more than 70,000 distinct CDR3 sequences, 45% to 50% of which are singletons. Germline V gives CDR1 WSHSY, CDR2 SAAADI. The V gene lost 3 bases and the J gene lost 1 base, with 7 bases spanning the gap. The CDR3 sequence is 14 residues long. The sample holds one count of this clonotype. This chain connects TRBV10-2 to TRBJ2-1; D is uncertain. This TCR was sampled from a male donor with severe acne vulgaris. The specimen sequenced was blood. CDR3 DNA sequence: TGCGCCAGCAGTGAAATTCTGTCCTACAATGAGCAGTTCTTC. It is translated as CASSEILSYNEQFF.